This T cell receptor (beta chain) stems from a study of CD8 T cells in ankylosing spondylitis. This clonotype was recorded a few times. The antigen remains undetermined. General study points: Among TCR beta sequences, a motif of about 8 highly homologous variants appeared characteristic of ankylosing spondylitis blood.

MiXCR, run by TCRdb on the 5' RACE reads, gives a single entry per CDR3 protein. The sample carries about 140,000 distinct CDR3 sequences, roughly 8.4% recorded once. This TCR was recovered from a male donor with ankylosing spondylitis. Source material: synovial fluid, either unsorted or a sorted T cell fraction (not recorded which).

DNA of the CDR3: TGCGCCAGCAGCTCGTTGGGCAATAACTATGGCTACACCTTC. Its translation is CASSSLGNNYGYTF. This rearrangement joins TRBV5-1 to TRBJ1-2; unclear D gene. V dropped 3 bases and J dropped 1 base, with 10 bases sitting between them. Germline CDR1 and CDR2: SGHRS and YFSETQ. The length of the CDR3 is 14 residues.